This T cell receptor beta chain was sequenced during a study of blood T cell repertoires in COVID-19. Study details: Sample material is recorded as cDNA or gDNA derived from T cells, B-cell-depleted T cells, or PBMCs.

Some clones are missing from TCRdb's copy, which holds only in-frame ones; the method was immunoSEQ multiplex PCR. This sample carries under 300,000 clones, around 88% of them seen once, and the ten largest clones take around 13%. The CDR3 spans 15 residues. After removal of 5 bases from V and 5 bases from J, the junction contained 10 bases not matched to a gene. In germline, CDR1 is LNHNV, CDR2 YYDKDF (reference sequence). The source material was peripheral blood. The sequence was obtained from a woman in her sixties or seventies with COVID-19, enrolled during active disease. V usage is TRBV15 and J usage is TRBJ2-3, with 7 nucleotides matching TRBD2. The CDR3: CATSGGGRLRDTQYF. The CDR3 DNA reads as TGTGCCACCAGCGGGGGGGGACGGCTAAGAGATACGCAGTATTTT.